A single sample gave rise to the 8 T cell receptor beta chains below, sequenced in a study of spatial heterogeneity in lung cancer. Each CDR3 protein gets one entry after TCRdb re-called the 5' RACE reads with MiXCR. The sample includes 75,000 to 85,000 distinct CDR3 sequences, roughly a fifth seen only once; the top ten take about 6.8%. The sample's time point: sample taken at primary tumor resection. The input material, whole RNA from tumor, nontumor lung or frozen PBMC, was sequenced unsorted. The sequencing used PBMCs, collected at surgery. The source of these receptors is a male donor with early-stage non-small cell lung cancer.

This sequence joins TRBV18 and TRBJ2-1; possible D gene TRBD2, 6 bases. Per germline, CDR1 KGHSH and CDR2 LQKENI. V was cut by 1 base and J by 3 bases, with 7 bases left in between. The CDR3 loop spans 14 amino acids. CDR3 region: CASSPLADYNEQFF. The CDR3 DNA reads TGTGCCAGCTCACCACTAGCGGACTACAATGAGCAGTTCTTC.

The chain employs TRBV5-1 and TRBJ2-1; a weak D match, TRBD2 (6 bases). V gave up 4 bases and J gave up 6 bases, with 14 bases separating them. This CDR3 has 14 residues. From germline, CDR1 is SGHRS and CDR2 YFSETQ. Here the CDR3 reads CASSPGTPSNEQFF. In nucleotides, the CDR3 is TGCGCCAGCAGCCCCGGGACTCCGTCCAATGAGCAGTTCTTC.

This chain links TRBV2 with TRBJ2-7; 7 bases fit TRBD1. CDR3 size: 13 residues. V lost 6 bases and J lost 6; bases outside the gene matches: 8. Germline CDR1 SNHLY, CDR2 FYNNEI. CDR3 nucleotides: TGTGCCAGCAGCCGCCGGACAGGCCTCGAGCAGTACTTC. Translating gives CASSRRTGLEQYF.

The gene calls are TRBV2 and TRBJ2-7; D uncertain. The CDR3 spans 14 residues. V lost 5 bases and J lost 2, with 13 bases in between. CDR1 is SNHLY and CDR2 is FYNNEI in the germline V gene. Here the CDR3 reads CASSLSQKTYEQYF. The DNA of the CDR3 is TGTGCCAGCAGTCTGTCACAGAAGACCTACGAGCAGTACTTC.

In its sample, this clonotype was seen many times. The J gene is TRBJ2-7, the V gene TRBV27, with a tentative D call TRBD1 (5 bases). V lost 5 bases and J lost 0, with 11 bases in between. The length of the CDR3 is 14 residues. Germline CDR1 and CDR2: MNHEY and SMNVEV (reference sequence). CDR3 protein: CASSLTEASYEQYF. CDR3 sequence (DNA): TGTGCCAGCAGTCTGACAGAAGCCTCCTACGAGCAGTACTTC.

The V call is TRBV18, the J call TRBJ1-6; 9 bases are shared with TRBD1. Trimming cost V 5 bases and J 9 bases; bases outside gene matches: 5. The CDR3 runs to 14 residues. Germline V gene lookup returns CDR1 KGHSH and CDR2 LQKENI. The CDR3 DNA reads as TGTGCCAGCTCAGCCGGGACAGGGATTTCACCCCTCCACTTT. It specifies CASSAGTGISPLHF.

This sequence joins TRBV5-1 and TRBJ1-4, with D tentatively TRBD1 (5 bases). Trimming stripped 3 bases from V and 7 bases from J, with 10 bases between. There are 13 residues in the CDR3. Germline V CDR1 and CDR2: SGHRS, YFSETQ. In nucleotides, the CDR3 is TGCGCCAGCAGCTCGCAGGGCCCTGAAAAACTGTTTTTT. Translation gives CASSSQGPEKLFF.

This rearrangement joins TRBV28 to TRBJ2-7; TRBD2 matches 7 bases. This CDR3 is built from 12 residues. Germline CDR1 reads MDHEN; CDR2 reads SYDVKM. V shed 7 bases and J 3 bases; nucleotides not matched to a gene: 3. The CDR3, as DNA: TGTGCCAGCAAAGCTAGCGGCTACGAGCAGTACTTC. Translated: CASKASGYEQYF.